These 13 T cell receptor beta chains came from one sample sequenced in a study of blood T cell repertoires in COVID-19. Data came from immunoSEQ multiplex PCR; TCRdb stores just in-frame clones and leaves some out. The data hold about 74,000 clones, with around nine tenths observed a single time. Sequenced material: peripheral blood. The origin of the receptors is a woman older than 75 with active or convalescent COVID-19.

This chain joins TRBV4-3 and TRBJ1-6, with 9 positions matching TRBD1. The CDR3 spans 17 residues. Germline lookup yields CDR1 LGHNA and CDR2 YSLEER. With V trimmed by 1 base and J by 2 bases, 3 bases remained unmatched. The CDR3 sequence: CASSQVGTGTYNSPLHF. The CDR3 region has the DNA TGCGCCAGCAGCCAAGTAGGGACAGGGACCTATAATTCACCCCTCCACTTT.

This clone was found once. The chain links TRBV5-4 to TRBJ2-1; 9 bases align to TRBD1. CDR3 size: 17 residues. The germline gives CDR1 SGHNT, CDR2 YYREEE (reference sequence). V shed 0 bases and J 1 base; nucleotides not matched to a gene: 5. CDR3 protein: CASSLATGGVSYNEQFF. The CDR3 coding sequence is TGTGCCAGCAGCTTGGCGACAGGGGGAGTGTCCTACAATGAGCAGTTCTTC.

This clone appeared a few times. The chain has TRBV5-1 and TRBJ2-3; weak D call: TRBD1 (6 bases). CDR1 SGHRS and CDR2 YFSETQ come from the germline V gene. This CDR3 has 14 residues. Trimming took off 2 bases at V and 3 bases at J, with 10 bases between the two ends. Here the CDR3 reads CASSLGGETDTQYF. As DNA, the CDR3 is TGCGCCAGCAGCTTAGGGGGTGAGACAGATACGCAGTATTTT.

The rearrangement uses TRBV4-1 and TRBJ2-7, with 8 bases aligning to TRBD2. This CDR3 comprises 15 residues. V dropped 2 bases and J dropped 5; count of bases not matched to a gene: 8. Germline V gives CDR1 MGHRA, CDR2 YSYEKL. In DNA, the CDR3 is TGCGCCAGCAGCCAACCAAGCGGGAGTCGGGACGAGCAGTACTTC. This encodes CASSQPSGSRDEQYF.

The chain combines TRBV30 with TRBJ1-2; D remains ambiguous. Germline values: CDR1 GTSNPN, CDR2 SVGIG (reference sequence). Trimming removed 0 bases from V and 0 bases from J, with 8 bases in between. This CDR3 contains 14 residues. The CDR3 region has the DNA TGTGCCTGGAGTGTACTAGGAGCTAACTATGGCTACACCTTC. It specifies CAWSVLGANYGYTF.

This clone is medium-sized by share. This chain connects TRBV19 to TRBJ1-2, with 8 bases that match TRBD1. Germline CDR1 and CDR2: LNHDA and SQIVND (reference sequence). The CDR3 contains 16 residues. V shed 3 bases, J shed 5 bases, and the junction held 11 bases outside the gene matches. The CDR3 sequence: CASSIRGLRLEYGYTF. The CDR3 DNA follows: TGTGCCAGTAGTATCAGGGGGCTGCGTCTCGAGTATGGCTACACCTTC.

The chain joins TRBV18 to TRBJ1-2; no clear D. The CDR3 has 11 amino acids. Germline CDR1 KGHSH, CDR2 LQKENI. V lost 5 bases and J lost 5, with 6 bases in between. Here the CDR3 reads CASSTEYGYTF. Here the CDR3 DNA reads TGTGCCAGCTCAACTGAATATGGCTACACCTTC.

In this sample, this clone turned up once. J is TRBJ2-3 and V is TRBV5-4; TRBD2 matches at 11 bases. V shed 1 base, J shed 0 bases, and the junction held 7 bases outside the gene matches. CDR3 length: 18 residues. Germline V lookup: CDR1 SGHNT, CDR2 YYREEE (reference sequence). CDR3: CASSLSGLADLSTDTQYF. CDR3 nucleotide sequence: TGTGCCAGCAGCTTGTCGGGACTAGCGGACCTTAGCACAGATACGCAGTATTTT.

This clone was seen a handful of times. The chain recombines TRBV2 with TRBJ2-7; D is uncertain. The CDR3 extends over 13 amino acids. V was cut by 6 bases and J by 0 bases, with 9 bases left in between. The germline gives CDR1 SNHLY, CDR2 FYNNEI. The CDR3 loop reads CASSPFSSYEQYF. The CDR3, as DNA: TGTGCCAGCAGCCCATTTAGCTCCTACGAGCAGTACTTC.

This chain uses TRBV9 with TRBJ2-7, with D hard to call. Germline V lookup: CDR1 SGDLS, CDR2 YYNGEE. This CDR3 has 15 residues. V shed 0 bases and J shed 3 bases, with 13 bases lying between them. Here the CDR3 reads CASSVGASDFYEQYF. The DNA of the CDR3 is TGTGCCAGCAGCGTAGGAGCCTCAGACTTCTACGAGCAGTACTTC.

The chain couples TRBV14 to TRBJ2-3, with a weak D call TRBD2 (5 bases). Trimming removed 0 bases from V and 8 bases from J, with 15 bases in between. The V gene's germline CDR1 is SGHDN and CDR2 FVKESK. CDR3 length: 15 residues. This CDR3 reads CASSQDEKRRGTQYF. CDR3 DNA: TGTGCCAGCAGCCAAGATGAAAAGCGTCGGGGTACGCAGTATTTT.

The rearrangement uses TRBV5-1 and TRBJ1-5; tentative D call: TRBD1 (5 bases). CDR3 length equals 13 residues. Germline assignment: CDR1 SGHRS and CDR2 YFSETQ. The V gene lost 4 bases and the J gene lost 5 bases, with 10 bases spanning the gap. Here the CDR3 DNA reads TGCGCCAGCAGCCGTCAGGGTGATCAGCCCCAGCATTTT. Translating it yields CASSRQGDQPQHF. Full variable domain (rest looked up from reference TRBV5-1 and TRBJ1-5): KAGVTQTPRYLIKTRGQQVTLSCSPISGHRSVSWYQQTPGQGLQFLFEYFSETQRNKGNFPGRFSGRQFSNSRSEMNVSTLELGDSALYLCASSRQGDQPQHFGDGTRLSIL.

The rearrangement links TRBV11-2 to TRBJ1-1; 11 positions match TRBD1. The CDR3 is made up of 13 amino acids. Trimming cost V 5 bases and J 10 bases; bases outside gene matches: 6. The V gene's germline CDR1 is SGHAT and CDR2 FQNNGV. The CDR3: CASSVGQGEGAFF. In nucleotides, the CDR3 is TGTGCCAGCAGCGTGGGACAGGGGGAAGGAGCTTTCTTT.